This T cell receptor (beta chain) was retrieved from a study of T cells in Graves' hyperthyroidism and ophthalmopathy. The TCR beta CDR3 regions underwent amplification using RNA transcripts as the source. RT-PCR in the first round (using the HTBI primer set) targeted the TCR CDR3. TCRdb redid the calling of the multiplex PCR reads with MiXCR, one entry per CDR3 protein. This table holds about 590,000 distinct CDR3 sequences, 15% to 18% found once. This clonotype was counted many times. Patients with uncontrolled infections, other autoimmune diseases, pregnancy or lactation were excluded. This receptor was obtained from a woman in her 30s with Graves' hyperthyroidism. The sequenced sample was blood.

The CDR3 coding sequence is TGCAGTGCTCCCGACAGAACCTACAACGAGCAGTACTTC. It is translated as CSAPDRTYNEQYF. The V and J genes are TRBV20-1 and TRBJ2-7, with a weak D call TRBD1 (5 bases). This CDR3 spans 13 amino acids. Trimming stripped 5 bases from V and 5 bases from J, with 16 bases between. Germline loops: CDR1 DFQATT, CDR2 SNEGSKA (reference sequence).